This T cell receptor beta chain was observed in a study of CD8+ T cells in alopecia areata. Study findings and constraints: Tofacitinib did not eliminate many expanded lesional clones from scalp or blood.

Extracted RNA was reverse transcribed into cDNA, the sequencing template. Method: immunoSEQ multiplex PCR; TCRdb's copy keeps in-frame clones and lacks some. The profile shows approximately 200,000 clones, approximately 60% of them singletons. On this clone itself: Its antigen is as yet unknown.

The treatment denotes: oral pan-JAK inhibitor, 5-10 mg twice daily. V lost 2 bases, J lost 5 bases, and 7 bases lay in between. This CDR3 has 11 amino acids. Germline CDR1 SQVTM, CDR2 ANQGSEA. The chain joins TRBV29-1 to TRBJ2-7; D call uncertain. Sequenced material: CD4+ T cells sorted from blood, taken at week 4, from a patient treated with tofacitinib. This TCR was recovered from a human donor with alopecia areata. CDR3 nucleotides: TGCAGCGTTGAATCTGGGGACGAGCAGTACTTC. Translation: CSVESGDEQYF.